Sequencing of this TCR beta chain was carried out in a study of blood T cell repertoires in COVID-19. Overall study: Samples representing acute and convalescent COVID-19 were sourced from the United States, Italy and Spain.

In the original processing: Amplification of reference gene primers provided the estimated nucleated cell counts. Here immunoSEQ multiplex PCR was the method, and the copy in TCRdb shows in-frame clones only, minus some. V, J and clone size are those of that table, while D and trimming were read from the DNA. The sample holds approximately 330,000 clones, around 90% seen once. Germline CDR1 MDHEN, CDR2 SYDVKM. The CDR3 length is 14 residues. The V gene lost 4 bases and the J gene lost 6 bases, with 13 bases spanning the gap. The gene calls are TRBV28 and TRBJ1-3; possible D gene TRBD1, 5 bases. The clonotype comes from a middle-aged woman with COVID-19, enrolled during active disease. Sequenced material: peripheral blood. CDR3 DNA: TGTGCCAGCAGTTCCGTGGGACTAGAAAACACCATATATTTT. Translating gives CASSSVGLENTIYF.